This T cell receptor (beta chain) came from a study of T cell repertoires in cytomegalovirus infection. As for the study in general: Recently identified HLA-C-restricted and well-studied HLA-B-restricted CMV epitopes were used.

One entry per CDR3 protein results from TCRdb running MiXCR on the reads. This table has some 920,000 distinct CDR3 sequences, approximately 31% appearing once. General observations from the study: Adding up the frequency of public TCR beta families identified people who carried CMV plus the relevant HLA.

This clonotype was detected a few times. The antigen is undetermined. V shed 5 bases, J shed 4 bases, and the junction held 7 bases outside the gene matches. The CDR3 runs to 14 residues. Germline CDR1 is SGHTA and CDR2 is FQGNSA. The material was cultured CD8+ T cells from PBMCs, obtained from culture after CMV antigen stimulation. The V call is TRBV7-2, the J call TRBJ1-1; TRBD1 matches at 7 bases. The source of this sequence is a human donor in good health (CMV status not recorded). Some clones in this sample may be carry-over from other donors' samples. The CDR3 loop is CASSTQQGFTEAFF. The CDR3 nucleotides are TGTGCCAGCAGCACCCAACAGGGGTTCACTGAAGCTTTCTTT.